Listed here are 12 T cell receptor beta chains from one sample, sequenced in a study of Graves' ophthalmopathy and Graves' hyperthyroidism. RNA transcripts served as template for amplifying TCR beta CDR3 sequences. First-round RT-PCR used HTBI primers; second-round multiplex PCR followed. TCRdb independently ran MiXCR on the multiplex PCR reads; one entry per CDR3 protein. The sample shows 300,000 to 400,000 distinct CDR3 sequences, roughly 17% of them seen only once. Sequenced sample: peripheral blood. The receptors originated from an adult man with Graves' ophthalmopathy.

This clonotype was found many times. V and J are TRBV5-1 and TRBJ1-1; D may be TRBD1 (5 bases). Germline CDR1 reads SGHRS; CDR2 reads YFSETQ. The CDR3 has 15 residues. V lost 1 base and J lost 1, with 11 bases in between. The chain's CDR3 is CASSLSGTGNTEAFF. The CDR3 DNA is TGCGCCAGCAGCTTGTCGGGCACAGGGAACACTGAAGCTTTCTTT. The variable domain in full, with the rest retrieved from reference TRBV5-1 and TRBJ1-1, is KAGVTQTPRYLIKTRGQQVTLSCSPISGHRSVSWYQQTPGQGLQFLFEYFSETQRNKGNFPGRFSGRQFSNSRSEMNVSTLELGDSALYLCASSLSGTGNTEAFFGQGTRLTVV.

This clonotype was detected ten times or more. The V call is TRBV7-2, the J call TRBJ1-1, with no clear D. The germline gives CDR1 SGHTA, CDR2 FQGNSA. The CDR3 loop spans 15 amino acids. The V end was cut by 1 base, the J end by 1 base, with 10 bases between. The CDR3 sequence: CASSLVTGRNTEAFF. Here the CDR3 DNA reads TGTGCCAGCAGCTTAGTCACGGGGAGGAACACTGAAGCTTTCTTT. Full variable domain (remainder filled in from reference TRBV7-2 and TRBJ1-1): GAGVSQSPSNKVTEKGKDVELRCDPISGHTALYWYRQSLGQGLEFLIYFQGNSAPDKSGLPSDRFSAERTGGSVSTLTIQRTQQEDSAVYLCASSLVTGRNTEAFFGQGTRLTVV.

This clonotype was found many times. The chain is built from TRBV27 and TRBJ2-7; 13 bases are shared with TRBD2. V shed 4 bases and J 0 bases; nucleotides not matched to a gene: 3. There are 16 residues in the CDR3. Germline V lookup: CDR1 MNHEY, CDR2 SMNVEV (reference sequence). The DNA of the CDR3 is TGTGCCAGCAGTTCTCGGACTAGCGGGAGCTCCTACGAGCAGTACTTC. Translation gives CASSSRTSGSSYEQYF.

This clonotype was seen repeatedly, ten times or more. The chain carries TRBV11-3 and TRBJ1-4, with 8 bases aligning to TRBD1. The length of the CDR3 is 17 residues. V shed 1 base and J 8 bases; nucleotides not matched to a gene: 12. Germline V gives CDR1 SGHNT, CDR2 YENEEA. DNA for the CDR3: TGTGCCAGCAGCTTAGGCGGACAGGGAGGCGGAGGGGAAAAACTGTTTTTT. This sequence encodes CASSLGGQGGGGEKLFF.

This clonotype has a count of ten or more. The chain joins TRBV30 to TRBJ1-5; D might be TRBD1 (5 bases). CDR1 is GTSNPN, CDR2 SVGIG, per germline (reference sequence). Trimming pared 2 bases from V and 5 bases from J, leaving 16 bases between. This CDR3 spans 15 amino acids. The CDR3 nucleotides are TGTGCCTGGAGTACCTCGGGACTGGGAGATCAGCCCCAGCATTTT. This gives the protein CAWSTSGLGDQPQHF.

The chain has TRBV12-3 or TRBV12-4 and TRBJ1-1; 7 nucleotides align to TRBD1. The CDR3 contains 14 residues. J was trimmed by 4 bases and V by 3 bases; bases with no gene match: 5. CDR3 region: CASSFGQGVTEAFF. The CDR3 nucleotides read TGTGCCAGCAGTTTCGGGCAGGGGGTCACTGAAGCTTTCTTT.

This clonotype was detected ten times or more. This chain connects TRBV18 to TRBJ2-7; D call uncertain. Germline lookup yields CDR1 KGHSH and CDR2 LQKENI. The CDR3 length is 14 residues. The V gene lost 0 bases and the J gene lost 2 bases, with 8 bases spanning the gap. For the CDR3, the DNA is TGTGCCAGCTCACCACCGACGACCCCCTACGAGCAGTACTTC. Translation gives CASSPPTTPYEQYF.

This clonotype was counted at least ten times. The chain has TRBV14 and TRBJ2-2, with D maybe TRBD1 (5 bases). Germline CDR1 and CDR2: SGHDN and FVKESK. Between the trimmed V and J ends, which lost 2 bases and 1 base, there was a span of 8 bases. The CDR3 contains 15 residues. CDR3 DNA sequence: TGTGCCAGCAGCCAAATGGGGCTGAACACCGGGGAGCTGTTTTTT. Protein: CASSQMGLNTGELFF. Based on the CDR3 plus reference TRBV14 and TRBJ2-2, the full variable domain is EAGVTQFPSHSVIEKGQTVTLRCDPISGHDNLYWYRRVMGKEIKFLLHFVKESKQDESGMPNNRFLAERTGGTYSTLKVQPAELEDSGVYFCASSQMGLNTGELFFGEGSRLTVL.

This clonotype was observed many times. J is TRBJ2-2 and V is TRBV7-4; TRBD2 matches 14 bases. Germline V gene sequence: CDR1 SGHVT, CDR2 SQSDAQ. The CDR3 covers 20 residues. The trim removed 5 bases at V and 2 bases at J, leaving 13 bases unmatched. The CDR3 loop reads CASSETMGTSGRVNTGELFF. DNA of the CDR3: TGTGCCAGCAGCGAAACTATGGGGACTAGCGGGAGAGTCAACACCGGGGAGCTGTTTTTT.

This clonotype has at least ten counts. J is TRBJ2-2 and V is TRBV7-2; TRBD2 aligns across 10 bases. The ends lost 4 bases at V and 6 bases at J; junction bases unmatched: 14. The length of the CDR3 is 18 residues. From germline, CDR1 is SGHTA and CDR2 FQGNSA. The CDR3 DNA sequence: TGTGCCAGCAGCTCGTCAGCGGGGGGGCCTCGTTTCGCCGGGGAGCTGTTTTTT. Translated, it gives CASSSSAGGPRFAGELFF.

The V and J genes are TRBV28 and TRBJ2-7; 8 bases fit TRBD1. This CDR3 spans 16 amino acids. V lost 3 bases to trimming and J lost 2 bases; unmatched junction nucleotides: 9. Germline V gives CDR1 MDHEN, CDR2 SYDVKM. CDR3 region: CASSFMPGTGPYEQYF. Here the CDR3 DNA reads TGTGCCAGCAGTTTTATGCCGGGGACAGGACCCTACGAGCAGTACTTC.

This clonotype was detected ten times or more. The gene calls are TRBV10-3 and TRBJ2-5, with 7 bases that match TRBD2. The V segment lost 4 bases and the J segment 1 base; nucleotides outside the gene matches: 6. This CDR3 is 15 amino acids long. In germline, CDR1 is ENHRY, CDR2 SYGVKD. The DNA for the CDR3 is TGTGCCATCAGTGCGCTAGCGGAGGGCCAAGAGACCCAGTACTTC. It specifies CAISALAEGQETQYF.